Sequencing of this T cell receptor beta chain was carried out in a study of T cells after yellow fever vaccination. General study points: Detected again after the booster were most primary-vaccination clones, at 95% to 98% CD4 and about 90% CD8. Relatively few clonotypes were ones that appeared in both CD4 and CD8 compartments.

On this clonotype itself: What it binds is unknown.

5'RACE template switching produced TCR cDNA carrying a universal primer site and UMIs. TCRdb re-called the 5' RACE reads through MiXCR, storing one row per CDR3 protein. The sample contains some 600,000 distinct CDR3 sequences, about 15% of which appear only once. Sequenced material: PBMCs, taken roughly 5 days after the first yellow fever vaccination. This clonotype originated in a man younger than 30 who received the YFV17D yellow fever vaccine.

This chain's CDR3 is CAIRQDLFPGYTF. The CDR3 coding sequence is TGTGCCATCAGGCAGGACCTCTTCCCGGGCTACACCTTC. V gene TRBV10-3 combines with J gene TRBJ1-2; D call uncertain. V was cut by 6 bases and J by 8 bases, with 16 bases left in between. The length of the CDR3 is 13 residues. Germline V gene data show CDR1 as ENHRY and CDR2 as SYGVKD.